Below, 18 T cell receptor beta chains from the same sample are listed, as sequenced in a study of blood T cell repertoires in COVID-19. Produced via immunoSEQ multiplex PCR; TCRdb's table is partial and in-frame only. The table records around 460,000 clones, roughly 90% of them present only once. The sequencing sample was made of peripheral blood. These receptors were taken from a man aged 18 to 30 with COVID-19, enrolled during active disease.

The rearrangement uses TRBV6-5 and TRBJ2-5; 8 bases align to TRBD1. The V gene end was trimmed by 2 bases and the J gene end by 4 bases; junction bases not matched to a gene: 3. Germline lookup yields CDR1 MNHEY and CDR2 SVGAGI. The length of the CDR3 is 14 residues. In DNA form, the CDR3 reads TGTGCCAGCAGTTACACGGGACAGGTAGAGACCCAGTACTTC. Translating it yields CASSYTGQVETQYF.

V and J are TRBV19 and TRBJ2-2; TRBD1 matches 11 bases. The V segment lost 7 bases and the J segment 5 bases; nucleotides outside the gene matches: 9. CDR1 and CDR2 (germline): LNHDA, SQIVND (reference sequence). The CDR3 covers 16 residues. The CDR3 DNA reads TGTGCCAGTACCCCCTGGGGGGACAGGGGGACCGGGGAGCTGTTTTTT. This gives the protein CASTPWGDRGTGELFF.

The gene calls are TRBV7-9 and TRBJ2-3, with 13 bases fitting TRBD2. V dropped 5 bases and J dropped 6; count of bases not matched to a gene: 2. Germline V gives CDR1 SEHNR, CDR2 FQNEAQ (reference sequence). This CDR3 contains 14 residues. CDR3 amino acids: CASSRTSGSDTQYF. CDR3 coding DNA: TGTGCCAGCAGCCGGACTAGCGGGAGCGATACGCAGTATTTT.

The genes are TRBV4-2 and TRBJ2-7; D ambiguous. Germline CDR1 reads LGHNA; CDR2 reads YNFKEQ. This CDR3 comprises 14 residues. V lost 1 base and J lost 2, with 9 bases in between. DNA for the CDR3: TGTGCCAGCAGCCAAGGGCTAGTCCCCTACGAGCAGTACTTC. It codes for CASSQGLVPYEQYF.

The rearrangement links TRBV5-6 to TRBJ1-1; D gene unclear. Trimming stripped 1 base from V and 6 bases from J, with 7 bases between. This CDR3 comprises 12 residues. Germline-derived CDR1 and CDR2 are SGHDT and YYEEEE. The CDR3 nucleotides are TGTGCCAGCAGCTTGTATGGCTCTGAAGCTTTCTTT. Translating it yields CASSLYGSEAFF.

Worth noting for this clone: The sample contains more than one DNA sequence encoding this CDR3. This chain connects TRBV9 to TRBJ2-5; TRBD2 matches 7 bases. From germline, CDR1 is SGDLS and CDR2 YYNGEE. The CDR3 runs to 15 residues. Trimming removed 0 bases from V and 4 bases from J; junction bases left unmatched: 6. Written as DNA, the CDR3 is TGTGCCAGCAGCGTAGCGGGAGGAGAGGGAGAGACCCAGTACTTC. Encoded protein: CASSVAGGEGETQYF. Together with reference TRBV9 and TRBJ2-5, the CDR3 gives the full variable domain: DSGVTQTPKHLITATGQRVTLRCSPRSGDLSVYWYQQSLDQGLQFLIQYYNGEERAKGNILERFSAQQFPDLHSELNLSSLELGDSALYFCASSVAGGEGETQYFGPGTRLLVL.

The gene calls are TRBV5-4 and TRBJ2-2; D is possibly TRBD1 (6 bases). Germline CDR1 SGHNT, CDR2 YYREEE (reference sequence). Trimming pared 1 base from V and 9 bases from J, leaving 16 bases between. The CDR3 sequence is 15 residues long. The CDR3 sequence: CASSLSGSRGWELFF. CDR3 DNA sequence: TGTGCCAGCAGCTTGTCGGGGTCCAGGGGCTGGGAGCTGTTTTTT.

The gene calls are TRBV3-1 (or the pseudogene TRBV3-2) and TRBJ1-6, with D perhaps matching TRBD1 (6 bases). Trimming shortened V by 0 bases and J by 9 bases, and 27 bases separated the two germline ends. Germline V CDR1 and CDR2: LGHDT, YNNKEL (reference sequence). The CDR3 contains 20 residues. The CDR3 here is CASSQDPAGAYGPPSSPLHF. In DNA, the CDR3 is TGTGCCAGCAGCCAAGATCCGGCAGGGGCTTATGGGCCACCGAGTTCACCCCTCCACTTT.

CDR3 region: CASSRASSPLHF. DNA for the CDR3: TGCGCCAGCAGTCGGGCGTCTTCACCCCTCCACTTT. The chain uses TRBV23-1 and TRBJ1-6; unclear D gene. TRBV23-1 qualifies as an ORF whose function is uncertain. V was trimmed by 4 bases and J by 9 bases, leaving 7 bases between them. This CDR3 is built from 12 residues.

This clone was seen a single time. This sequence joins TRBV29-1 and TRBJ1-1; the D is unclear. Per the germline V gene, CDR1 is SQVTM and CDR2 is ANQGSEA. Trimming pared 7 bases from V and 0 bases from J, leaving 15 bases between. There are 14 residues in the CDR3. Here the CDR3 reads CSGSLGPLNTEAFF. The CDR3 DNA follows: TGCAGCGGGTCTCTGGGCCCTCTGAACACTGAAGCTTTCTTT.

On this clone: This sample includes further DNA sequences coding for the same CDR3. The V gene is TRBV7-9, the J gene TRBJ2-3, with D perhaps matching TRBD1 (6 bases). Germline CDR1 and CDR2: SEHNR and FQNEAQ (reference sequence). The CDR3 is made up of 14 amino acids. V was clipped by 4 bases and J by 5 bases, with 13 bases between them. CDR3 DNA sequence: TGTGCCAGCAGCTCCAGGGGCAGTGGAGATACGCAGTATTTT. This sequence encodes CASSSRGSGDTQYF.

This rearrangement joins TRBV12-5 to TRBJ1-3; the D is unclear. Germline values: CDR1 LGHNT, CDR2 FRNRAP. The V gene lost 0 bases and the J gene lost 4 bases, with 34 bases spanning the gap. The CDR3 has 23 residues. CDR3: CASGLVLNPPISPGLNPGNTIYF. DNA of the CDR3: TGTGCTAGTGGTTTGGTACTAAATCCGCCTATATCCCCTGGTCTGAATCCGGGAAACACCATATATTTT.

The chain is built from TRBV5-6 and TRBJ2-2; 7 nucleotides match TRBD2. Looked up from germline, CDR1 is SGHDT and CDR2 is YYEEEE. The CDR3 loop spans 16 amino acids. The ends lost 4 bases at V and 4 bases at J; junction bases unmatched: 10. CDR3 bases: TGTGCCAGCAGCCTATGGGGGAGGGCAGGCACCGGGGAGCTGTTTTTT. It yields the protein CASSLWGRAGTGELFF.

CDR3 nucleotides: TGCGCCAGCAGCTGGGCTTTTAGAGACTCCTACAATGAGCAGTTCTTC. The encoded protein is CASSWAFRDSYNEQFF. The chain employs TRBV5-1 and TRBJ2-1; D remains ambiguous. V lost 3 bases, J lost 0 bases, and 13 bases lay in between. There are 16 residues in the CDR3. From germline, CDR1 is SGHRS and CDR2 YFSETQ.

This sequence joins TRBV2 and TRBJ2-1; 14 nucleotides agree with TRBD2. CDR3 size: 18 residues. V was clipped by 5 bases and J by 1 base; unmatched bases: 7. The V gene's germline CDR1 is SNHLY and CDR2 FYNNEI. CDR3 nucleotides: TGTGCCAGCAGTCTCCAAGGACTAGCGGGAGGATCCTACAATGAGCAGTTCTTC. It yields the protein CASSLQGLAGGSYNEQFF. The full variable domain, with the rest looked up from reference TRBV2 and TRBJ2-1, is EPEVTQTPSHQVTQMGQEVILRCVPISNHLYFYWYRQILGQKVEFLVSFYNNEISEKSEIFDDQFSVERPDGSNFTLKIRSTKLEDSAMYFCASSLQGLAGGSYNEQFFGPGTRLTVL.

The chain uses TRBV6-5 and TRBJ2-1; 7 nucleotides line up with TRBD2. The CDR3 is 15 amino acids. The germline V gene has CDR1 MNHEY and CDR2 SVGAGI. J gave up 4 bases and V 10 bases, and 13 bases lay outside the gene matches. The CDR3 is CATRVAGALYNEQFF. The CDR3 DNA reads as TGTGCCACCAGGGTGGCGGGAGCCCTATACAATGAGCAGTTCTTC.

The gene calls are TRBV5-5 and TRBJ2-1, with 10 positions matching TRBD1. The trim removed 5 bases at V and 4 bases at J, leaving 9 bases unmatched. The CDR3 runs 16 residues. The V gene's germline CDR1 is SGHKS and CDR2 YYEKEE (reference sequence). The CDR3 loop reads CASRFVGQGGYNEQFF. The CDR3 DNA sequence: TGTGCCAGCAGATTTGTAGGACAGGGGGGTTACAATGAGCAGTTCTTC.

The chain couples TRBV2 to TRBJ2-1; the D is unclear. The CDR3 spans 14 residues. The V end lost 6 bases, the J end lost 5 bases, and 14 bases lay between the germline ends. The V gene's germline CDR1 is SNHLY and CDR2 FYNNEI. CDR3 in amino acids: CASSLRHQHNEQFF. The CDR3, as DNA: TGTGCCAGCAGCTTGAGACACCAGCACAATGAGCAGTTCTTC.